A single T cell receptor (beta chain) is shown here with its context. Trimming removed 4 bases from V and 8 bases from J, with 15 bases in between. The CDR3 loop spans 14 amino acids. In germline, CDR1 is GTSNPN, CDR2 SVGIG (reference sequence). These data originate in a study of T cells and copy number aberrations in small-cell lung cancer. Profiling relied on immunoSEQ multiplex PCR, and the TCRdb table lists in-frame clones only, not all of them. Of 850 to 950 clones detected, around 94% appear once; the ten largest clones hold approximately 2.3%. Only macrodissected tumor regions expected to provide at least 150 ng DNA were selected.

The V call is TRBV30, the J call TRBJ1-6; maybe TRBD1 (6 bases). The clonotype originates from a woman between 45 and 65 years old with small cell lung cancer. The sequencing input was tumor tissue. This CDR3 is CAWNFGGLDSPLHF. As DNA, the CDR3 is TGTGCCTGGAACTTTGGGGGCCTGGATTCACCCCTCCACTTT.